This TCR beta chain is drawn from a study of cytomegalovirus exposure and HLA in healthy donors (dated by TCRdb to the late 2010s). About the study as a whole: An earlier analysis of roughly 610 of the donors reported around 280 Gb of sequence data and about 120 million unique TCR beta sequences obtained from approximately 180 million T cells. To study patterns of TCR occurrence, a later analysis re-analyzed previously published TCR beta repertoires from 650 to 750 donors and added high-resolution HLA genotyping. The T cell repertoires of 666 subjects were profiled by immunosequencing and related to cytomegalovirus serostatus. An early release covering roughly 600 HLA-typed donors comprised about 300 gigabases of sequencing data and around 86 million unique TCR sequences. The aim of the study was to test whether cataloging public T cell receptors could identify signatures of past pathogen exposure. In the later analysis, no new phenotypic data were used to find candidate immune exposures; instead, reliance was placed on TCR beta sequences and their occurrence across donors. A separate validation cohort of 100 to 150 different subjects was used in addition to the approximately 700-subject first cohort. To decide whether each TCR beta V gene segment behaved as functional or pseudogenic, an earlier analysis of several hundred of the donors relied on high-throughput TCR beta sequencing. The number of donors typed differed by locus, with 629-630 for A, B, C, DRB1 and DQB1, around 500 for DQA1, about 610 for DPA1, and 472 for DPB1. Four or five DR-DQ haplotypes were handled as single units for association and clustering because linkage in the cohort was strong. Every discovery cohort repertoire had been produced on one sequencing platform. Among about 410 genotyped donors of the cohort, an average of approximately 200,000 unique TCR beta nucleotide sequences was sequenced per donor, of which approximately 18% were non-productive. Donor age, sex, ethnicity and CMV serostatus were compiled together with the repertoire data. High-throughput TCR immunosequencing, statistical association of individual TCRs with disease status, and machine learning were combined to predict cytomegalovirus infection status. Of the 300 to 400 genotyped donors, about 80% fell in the genetic ancestry cluster associated with self-reported Caucasian donors. Genome-wide SNP genotypes for about 60% of the 666 donors were used in a later genetic analysis, which treated that subset as a discovery cohort. HLA typing included class I and class II loci at four-digit resolution.

The CDR3, from cysteine to phenylalanine, totals 16 residues. Here the CDR3 DNA is all that survives: 48 bases in frame from base 1. The germline V end is reduced by 1 base and the J end by 2 bases; junction bases left unmatched: 4. The germline V gene supplies CDR1 KGHSH and CDR2 LQKENI. The cohort consisted of fewer than 700 healthy bone marrow donors. Cohort members were all nominally healthy when sampled, although unrecorded immune exposures were likely present. The donor was CMV seropositive and belonged to the group of about 290 seropositive cohort members. Every donor gave a peripheral blood sample, and the peripheral blood mononuclear cells from that sample were used for TCR beta sequencing. The Qiagen DNeasy Blood Extraction Kit was used to extract genomic DNA from the blood cell samples. As concerns this clone: This clone's antigen is unknown. No much larger clone is present one base from it, and per-base qualities are unavailable.

The method was the immunoSEQ multiplex PCR assay. The multiplex PCR relied on a mix of 60 forward primers for TCR Vbeta segments and 13 reverse primers for TCR Jbeta segments. A multiplex PCR assay on genomic DNA amplified the CDR3 region of rearranged TCR beta genes. The Illumina HiSeq System was used to sequence the amplified TCR beta libraries as 87-base-pair reads. From the authors' description of their analysis: A later analysis tallied 75 million to 95 million unique TCR beta chains across the 666 repertoires, and approximately 12 million of those chains were shared by two or more donors. Raw reads were error-corrected and collapsed into unique sequences with a nearest-neighbor algorithm that merged closely related sequences to remove PCR and sequencing errors. V, D and J gene segments were assigned by aligning CDR3 sequences to IMGT reference sequences. For a sequence to be retained, a match of at least six nucleotides to both a V gene segment and a J gene segment was required. Rearrangements were called productive when the CDR3 lacked stop codons and stayed in frame with V and J; all others were non-productive. Following IMGT convention, CDR3 was defined as the stretch from the second conserved V-encoded cysteine to the conserved J-encoded phenylalanine. Sequences without an unambiguous match to a single V gene segment were excluded from the earlier analysis of over 500 of the donors. An earlier analysis of a few hundred of the donors classified V segments as functional when productive rearrangements were above 56.7% and as segregating when the standard deviation between donors was above 5%. A statistical classification framework was built to diagnose cytomegalovirus status from the catalog of TCR beta chain sequences. In a later analysis, TCR nucleotide sequences were compared against IMGT/GENE-DB human TR gene sequences so that V and J genes could be assigned. A later analysis assigned CDR3 sequences and most-parsimonious VDJ recombination scenarios with the TCRdist pipeline. In a later analysis, each TCR beta chain was defined by its CDR3 amino acid sequence together with its V-gene family, and reads without a unique V-gene family were excluded. A later analysis removed several hundred highly shared, low-generation-probability nucleotide sequences to deal with suspected cross-contamination and a sequencing artifact. For each public chain, a later analysis derived a clonal expansion index from normalized ranks of inferred template counts within each repertoire. In a later analysis, generation probabilities were computed using a VDJ recombination model fitted to out-of-frame rearrangements, and the results were checked against IGoR. In a later analysis, hypergeometric tests were used to score TCR-TCR, TCR-HLA and TCR-CMV co-occurrence, with a repertoire-size bias correction applied to TCR pairs. False discovery rates were estimated in a later analysis by permuting HLA or CMV assignments 20 times. A later analysis grouped co-occurring TCRs with DBSCAN, adding TCRdist sequence similarity when clustering within HLA-allele-positive subsets. For co-occurrence clustering, repertoires with fewer than 30,000 or more than 120,000 public chains were excluded, along with a handful of repertoires with anomalous nucleotide sharing. TCRdb holds this immuneACCESS table with in-frame rearrangements only. Some clones are missing; in checked studies, unresolved V genes explain under half, and the rest has no known cause. That table is the source of V, J and clone size, and D and trimming were worked out from the DNA. For this sample there are roughly 180,000 clones; approximately 85% appear just once. About 9.3% of the sample belongs to the ten largest clones.

Beyond this particular receptor, the publication reports: According to the authors, the approach could potentially be generalized to other disease states and immunological phenotypes. In both the original and validation cohorts, the classifier was reported to diagnose cytomegalovirus status with high specificity and sensitivity. In an earlier analysis of fewer than 700 of the donors, most TCR beta V segments appeared in productive rearrangements about 90% or about 30% of the time, broadly matching IMGT annotations. A total of around 150 TCR beta chains were listed by the study as associated with cytomegalovirus. Roughly uniform sequencing depth across donors was assumed in presence/absence analyses, although this assumption may not hold. A later genetic analysis reported fewer N-insertions in productive TCRs among donors in an Asian-associated ancestry cluster than the roughly 640-donor mean. Across donors, most TCR sequences were observed very rarely, whereas some public TCRs were present in many individuals. A cluster of highly shared sequence variants was judged likely to be a technical artifact of the sequencing pipeline. A further reported finding was that TCR beta sequences accurately predicted the HLA-A and HLA-B alleles for most subjects in the first cohort. A later analysis found that most CMV-associated TCR beta chains appeared HLA-restricted, with HLA associations seemingly driven largely by CMV exposure. This cohort had only TCR beta chains sequenced, and the lack of alpha or paired-chain data limited which features could be detected. Because counts were too low, roughly 17 rarely observed V segments, including chromosome 9 orphons, were left out of the earlier analysis of several hundred of the donors. Because the 87-base-pair reads could not distinguish some IMGT-functional V segments, including TRBV6-2 and TRBV6-3, those segments were excluded. HLA typing was unavailable for some donors at each locus, so association tests used only the typed subset. When HLA alleles, especially DR and DQ, strongly co-occurred, TCR associations were difficult to assign to individual alleles. In vitro tests confirmed that three of the cytomegalovirus-associated TCR beta chains recognize cytomegalovirus antigens. In a later analysis, several top co-occurrence clusters were reported to appear linked to parvovirus B19, influenza, CMV and Epstein-Barr virus. In a later analysis, the rate of TCR association differed among HLA loci, with DRB1 alleles having the most associated TCRs and HLA-C alleles having the fewest. Correlated functional status among segregating V segments might be attributable to linkage disequilibrium, but an unknown experimental factor could not be ruled out. Specific HLA alleles were associated with some 15,000 TCR beta sequences at a false discovery rate of 0.05 in a later analysis. In a later analysis, HLA-associated TCR beta chains were found to be more clonally expanded and to have lower generation probabilities than equally common non-associated chains. An association between a missense DCLRE1C variant and V-gene and J-gene trimming of TCR beta chains was found in a later genetic analysis and replicated in an independent cohort. CMV serostatus was the only immune exposure information available for the cohort.

This TCR came from a man between 18 and 35 years old in good health and CMV-seropositive. The rearranged segments are TRBV18 and TRBJ2-3; the junction holds 9 bases that match TRBD2. The sequencing input was PBMCs. The sequenced DNA: TGTGCCAGCTCACCACTAGCGGGGGACCCCACAGATACGCAGTATTTT. This codes for CASSPLAGDPTDTQYF.